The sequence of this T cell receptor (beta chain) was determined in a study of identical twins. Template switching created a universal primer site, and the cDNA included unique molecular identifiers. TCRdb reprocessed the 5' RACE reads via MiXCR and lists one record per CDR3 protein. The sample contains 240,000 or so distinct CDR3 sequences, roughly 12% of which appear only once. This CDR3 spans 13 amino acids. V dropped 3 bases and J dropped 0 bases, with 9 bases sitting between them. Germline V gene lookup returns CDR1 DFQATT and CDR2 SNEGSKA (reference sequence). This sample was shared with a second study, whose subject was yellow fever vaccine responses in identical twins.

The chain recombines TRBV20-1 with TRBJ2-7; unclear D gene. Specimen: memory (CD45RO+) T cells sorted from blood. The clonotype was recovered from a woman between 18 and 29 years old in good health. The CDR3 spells CSARVSSSYEQYF. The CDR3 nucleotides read TGCAGTGCTAGGGTCTCGAGCTCCTACGAGCAGTACTTC.